This TCR beta chain was captured in a study of CD8 T cells in Susac syndrome. FACS enriched CD8+ TEMRA cells, while bulk CD8+ and CD4+ were negatively isolated. When the RNA was reverse transcribed, random hexamers were used with an input of about 0.45 to 1 ug. Amplification of TCR beta CDR3 across 54 Vbeta and 13 Jbeta was performed with immunoSEQ multiplex PCR. TCRdb processed the immunoSEQ multiplex PCR reads anew with MiXCR; each CDR3 protein has one entry. The sample shows 150,000 to 250,000 distinct CDR3 sequences, around 96% of them seen only once. The germline V gene has CDR1 LGHDT and CDR2 YNNKEL (reference sequence). The V gene end was trimmed by 2 bases and the J gene end by 6 bases; junction bases not matched to a gene: 6. The CDR3 is 16 residues long.

The chain employs TRBV3-1 and TRBJ2-1; 11 nucleotides agree with TRBD2. Material: CD4+ T cells from PBMCs. The receptor was derived from a human donor with multiple sclerosis. CDR3 nucleotide sequence: TGTGCCAGCAGCCAAAATAGCGGGAGGGCCGGCAATGAGCAGTTCTTC. Protein product: CASSQNSGRAGNEQFF.